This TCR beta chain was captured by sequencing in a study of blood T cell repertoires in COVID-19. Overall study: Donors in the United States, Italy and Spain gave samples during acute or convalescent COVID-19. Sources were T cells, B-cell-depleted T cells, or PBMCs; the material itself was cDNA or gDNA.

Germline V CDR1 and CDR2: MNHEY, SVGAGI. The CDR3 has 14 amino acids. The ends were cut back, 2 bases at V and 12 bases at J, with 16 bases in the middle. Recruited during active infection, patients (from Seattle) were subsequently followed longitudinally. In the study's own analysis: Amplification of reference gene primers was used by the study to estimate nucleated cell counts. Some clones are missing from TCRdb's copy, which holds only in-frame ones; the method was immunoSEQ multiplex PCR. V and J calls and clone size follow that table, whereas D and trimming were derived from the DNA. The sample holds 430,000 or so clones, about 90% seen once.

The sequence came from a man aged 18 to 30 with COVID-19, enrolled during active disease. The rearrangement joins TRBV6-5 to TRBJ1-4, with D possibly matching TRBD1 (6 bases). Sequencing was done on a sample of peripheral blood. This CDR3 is CASSYGQSIGELFF. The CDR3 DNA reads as TGTGCCAGCAGTTACGGACAGAGTATTGGTGAACTGTTTTTT.